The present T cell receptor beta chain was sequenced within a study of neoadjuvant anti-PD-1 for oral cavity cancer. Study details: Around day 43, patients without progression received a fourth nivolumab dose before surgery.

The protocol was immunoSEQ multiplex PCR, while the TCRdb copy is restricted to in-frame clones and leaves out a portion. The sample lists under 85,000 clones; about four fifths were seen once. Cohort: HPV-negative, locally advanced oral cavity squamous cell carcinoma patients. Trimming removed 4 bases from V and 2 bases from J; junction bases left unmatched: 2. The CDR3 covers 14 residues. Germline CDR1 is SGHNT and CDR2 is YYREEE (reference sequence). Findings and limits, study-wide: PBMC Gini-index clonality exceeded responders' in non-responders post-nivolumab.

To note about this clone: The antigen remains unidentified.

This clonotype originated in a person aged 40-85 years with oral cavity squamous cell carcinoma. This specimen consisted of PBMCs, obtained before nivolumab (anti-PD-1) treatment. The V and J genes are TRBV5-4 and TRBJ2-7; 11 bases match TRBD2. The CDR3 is CASSQTSGAYEQYF. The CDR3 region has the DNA TGTGCCAGCAGCCAGACTAGCGGGGCCTACGAGCAGTACTTC.